Described below is a single TCR beta chain sequence and its context. Its matching antigen is unknown. Likely a read error: the CDR3 ends without its conserved phenylalanine or tryptophan. The limits of the CDR3 on the DNA are not certain, so only TCRdb's listed CDR3 is given. This sample was included in a study of CD8+CD57+ T cells in acquired aplastic anemia. About the research overall: Each DNA sample taken from sorted CD4+ and CD8+ cells came to around 3.4 ug on average.

Genomic DNA templated the TCR beta VDJ and CDR3 profiling. TCRdb re-analysed the reads in MiXCR, keeping a single row per CDR3 protein. The sample comprises around 400,000 distinct CDR3 sequences, 55% to 70% of which are singletons, and 3.5% to 4.5% rests with the top ten. Study-level findings and limits: Patients and healthy controls showed no significant CD8+ Simpson's diversity difference.

Including both end residues, the CDR3 is 15 amino acids long. Germline CDR1 is SGHRS and CDR2 is YFSETQ. What was sequenced was sorted CD4+, CD8+, or CD8+CD57+ T cells (not recorded which) from PBMCs. This TCR came from a human donor in good health, serving as a control. The chain uses TRBV5-1 and TRBJ2-5; the table's TRBD2 call for D was not verified on the DNA. The CDR3 spells CASSPPGEELTPPLC.